One sample yielded the 32 T cell receptor beta chains listed below, sequenced in a study of cytomegalovirus exposure and HLA in healthy donors. Method: immunoSEQ multiplex PCR; TCRdb's copy keeps in-frame clones and lacks some. The sample lists about 160,000 clones, approximately 89% seen once, with roughly 4.2% in the top ten. Input material: PBMCs. Source of these receptors: a man aged 18 to 30 in good health and CMV-seropositive.

The rearrangement links TRBV5-6 to TRBJ2-3, with 9 bases matching TRBD2. Germline CDR1 is SGHDT and CDR2 is YYEEEE. The junction had 5 bases not matched to a gene; V was cut back by 2 bases and J by 4 bases. This CDR3 contains 15 residues. In nucleotides, the CDR3 is TGTGCCAGCAGCTTTTTTAGCGGGAGAGCAGATACGCAGTATTTT. As protein: CASSFFSGRADTQYF.

The count of this clone is one. V gene TRBV27 combines with J gene TRBJ2-2; TRBD2 matches at 7 bases. V lost 6 bases to trimming and J lost 7 bases; unmatched junction nucleotides: 2. Germline CDR1 MNHEY, CDR2 SMNVEV (reference sequence). The CDR3 is 12 residues long. CDR3 residues: CASRRGDGELFF. The CDR3 DNA reads as TGTGCCAGCAGACGGGGGGACGGGGAGCTGTTTTTT.

V is TRBV11-3 and J is TRBJ2-1; 10 bases fit TRBD2. The CDR3 contains 12 residues. V lost 3 bases, J lost 11 bases, and 1 base stayed unmatched. CDR1 SGHNT and CDR2 YENEEA come from the germline V gene. The CDR3: CASSFSGRQQFF. The CDR3 DNA reads TGTGCCAGCAGCTTTAGCGGGAGGCAGCAGTTCTTC.

The chain employs TRBV10-3 and TRBJ2-1, with TRBD2 identical over 16 bases. Per germline, CDR1 ENHRY and CDR2 SYGVKD. Trimming took 0 bases from V and 7 from J; bases not matched to a gene: 0. This CDR3 is 16 amino acids long. The CDR3 DNA is TGTGCCATCAGTGAGTCGGGACTAGCGGGAGGGAATGAGCAGTTCTTC. Residues: CAISESGLAGGNEQFF.

This chain connects TRBV7-3 to TRBJ2-2; 9 positions match TRBD2. This CDR3 region has 17 residues. The germline V gene encodes CDR1 SGHTA and CDR2 FQGTGA. With 2 bases clipped from V and 6 bases from J, the junction kept 10 bases outside the gene matches. DNA for the CDR3: TGTGCCAGCAGCTTAGAGCTAGCGGGGAGTTTGGCCGGGGAGCTGTTTTTT. It is translated as CASSLELAGSLAGELFF.

CDR3 sequence (DNA): TGTGCCAGCAGTGGCGGGAAGGACTCCTACAATGAGCAGTTCTTC. Translation: CASSGGKDSYNEQFF. J is TRBJ2-1 and V is TRBV7-9; possibly TRBD2 for D (6 bases). This CDR3 region has 15 residues. Germline V gene data show CDR1 as SEHNR and CDR2 as FQNEAQ (reference sequence). The V end lost 6 bases, the J end lost 0 bases, and 12 bases lay between the germline ends.

J is TRBJ2-4 and V is TRBV28; D is perhaps TRBD2 (7 bases). Germline assignment: CDR1 MDHEN and CDR2 SYDVKM. This CDR3 comprises 13 residues. V was shortened by 6 bases and J by 9 bases, with 15 bases between the two germline ends. The CDR3 DNA sequence: TGTGCCAGCAGCAATAGGGGGGGTGGCATTCAGTACTTC. Translated, it gives CASSNRGGGIQYF.

The chain has TRBV27 and TRBJ1-1; possible D gene TRBD1, 6 bases. Germline loops: CDR1 MNHEY, CDR2 SMNVEV (reference sequence). The CDR3 loop spans 13 amino acids. Trimming left V 8 bases short and J 5 bases short, with 15 bases between. The CDR3 region has the DNA TGTGCCAGCCAATTAGGGGGTCGGACTGAAGCTTTCTTT. This encodes CASQLGGRTEAFF.

The chain has TRBV18 and TRBJ2-1; TRBD1 is a possible D gene (6 bases). The CDR3 spans 15 residues. V gave up 6 bases and J gave up 4 bases, with 16 bases separating them. Germline V gene data show CDR1 as KGHSH and CDR2 as LQKENI. CDR3 sequence: CASSQGIPRYNEQFF. In nucleotides, the CDR3 is TGTGCCAGCTCCCAGGGGATCCCCCGGTACAATGAGCAGTTCTTC.

The genes are TRBV6-1 and TRBJ1-5; 7 bases align to TRBD1. Germline values: CDR1 MNHNS, CDR2 SASEGT. V gave up 8 bases and J gave up 3 bases; unmatched junction bases: 10. This CDR3 is 15 amino acids long. The CDR3, as DNA: TGTGCCAGCCGGGAGAGAGGGGGCAACAATCAGCCCCAGCATTTT. It specifies CASRERGGNNQPQHF.

In its sample, this clone was seen once. The chain is built from TRBV19 and TRBJ1-5, with 9 nucleotides matching TRBD1. The J segment lost 2 bases and the V segment lost 4 bases, leaving 6 bases of the junction unmatched. CDR1 LNHDA and CDR2 SQIVND come from the germline V gene (reference sequence). The CDR3 is 16 residues long. The DNA of the CDR3 is TGTGCCAGTAGTAACCATCGGACAGGGGGCAATCAGCCCCAGCATTTT. It translates to CASSNHRTGGNQPQHF.

This clone was seen a single time. This chain connects TRBV5-1 to TRBJ1-4, with D tentatively TRBD1 (5 bases). The CDR3 length is 16 residues. The germline CDR1 and CDR2 sequences are SGHRS and YFSETQ. V was shortened by 5 bases and J by 0 bases, with 14 bases between the two germline ends. The CDR3 protein is CASRAGFFATNEKLFF. In nucleotides, the CDR3 is TGCGCCAGCAGGGCAGGGTTTTTTGCAACTAATGAAAAACTGTTTTTT.

V usage is TRBV5-1 and J usage is TRBJ2-2; TRBD1 is a possible D gene (6 bases). CDR1 and CDR2 (germline): SGHRS, YFSETQ. CDR3 size: 14 residues. V lost 3 bases and J lost 1, with 7 bases in between. The DNA for the CDR3 is TGCGCCAGCAGCTCGGACAGGAACACCGGGGAGCTGTTTTTT. It encodes CASSSDRNTGELFF.

The chain combines TRBV28 with TRBJ2-3, with TRBD2 matching 8 bases. Germline CDR1 reads MDHEN; CDR2 reads SYDVKM. Losses at the gene ends were 8 bases for V and 0 bases for J; bases not matched to a gene: 4. The CDR3 is 14 amino acids. The CDR3 loop is CASGAGASTDTQYF. CDR3 nucleotide sequence: TGTGCCAGCGGAGCGGGGGCTAGCACAGATACGCAGTATTTT. Using reference TRBV28 and TRBJ2-3 for the parts outside the CDR3, the full variable domain is DVKVTQSSRYLVKRTGEKVFLECVQDMDHENMFWYRQDPGLGLRLIYFSYDVKMKEKGDIPEGYSVSREKKERFSLILESASTNQTSMYLCASGAGASTDTQYFGPGTRLTVL.

The sample holds one count of this clone. The chain has TRBV6-1 and TRBJ2-7, with a tentative D call TRBD1 (6 bases). The CDR3 contains 15 residues. Germline CDR1 MNHNS, CDR2 SASEGT. Trimming shortened V by 5 bases and J by 1 base, and 15 bases separated the two germline ends. CDR3 bases: TGTGCCAGCAGTAGATCCGGGACACGGTCCTACGAGCAGTACTTC. Its translation is CASSRSGTRSYEQYF.

The genes are TRBV7-9 and TRBJ2-1; D may be TRBD1 (6 bases). V gave up 6 bases and J gave up 8 bases, with 14 bases separating them. The CDR3 sequence is 13 residues long. The germline V gene encodes CDR1 SEHNR and CDR2 FQNEAQ (reference sequence). The CDR3 DNA sequence: TGTGCCAGCAGAAAGATCAACAGGGATGAGCAGTTCTTC. Encoded protein: CASRKINRDEQFF.

The chain carries TRBV7-9 and TRBJ1-4; 8 nucleotides match TRBD1. The germline V gene has CDR1 SEHNR and CDR2 FQNEAQ (reference sequence). Trimming cost V 6 bases and J 8 bases; bases outside gene matches: 5. The CDR3 runs to 13 residues. The CDR3 loop is CASRGTGGEKLFF. DNA of the CDR3: TGTGCCAGCAGAGGGACAGGAGGGGAAAAACTGTTTTTT.

This chain links TRBV6-1 with TRBJ1-2, with 11 bases aligning to TRBD1. The CDR3 runs to 14 residues. V was pared by 5 bases and J by 8 bases, with 7 bases of the junction left unmatched. Germline V gives CDR1 MNHNS, CDR2 SASEGT. CDR3: CASSPDRGRSGYTF. The CDR3 DNA reads as TGTGCCAGCAGTCCGGACAGGGGGCGTTCAGGCTACACCTTC.

The chain links TRBV21-1 to TRBJ2-5; the table's D gene call, TRBD1, was not cross checked with the DNA. TRBV21-1 is noted as a pseudogene. The CDR3 has 13 amino acids. CDR3 DNA: TGTGCCAGCAGTCCACAGGGTAGCGAGACCCAGTACTTC. As protein: CASSPQGSETQYF.

The chain uses TRBV28 and TRBJ2-5; 7 bases agree with TRBD2. Germline lookup yields CDR1 MDHEN and CDR2 SYDVKM. CDR3 length equals 14 residues. The ends lost 5 bases at V and 3 bases at J; junction bases unmatched: 6. CDR3 amino acids: CASSTLAVKETQYF. The CDR3 bases are TGTGCCAGCAGTACCCTAGCGGTTAAAGAGACCCAGTACTTC. Complete variable domain (other parts from reference TRBV28 and TRBJ2-5): DVKVTQSSRYLVKRTGEKVFLECVQDMDHENMFWYRQDPGLGLRLIYFSYDVKMKEKGDIPEGYSVSREKKERFSLILESASTNQTSMYLCASSTLAVKETQYFGPGTRLLVL.

The chain recombines TRBV6-1 with TRBJ1-2; unclear D gene. The V end lost 2 bases, the J end lost 3 bases, and 10 bases lay between the germline ends. The CDR3 has 14 amino acids. CDR1 MNHNS and CDR2 SASEGT come from the germline V gene. The CDR3, as DNA: TGTGCCAGCAGTGAAAGTTACAGAGACTATGGCTACACCTTC. This codes for CASSESYRDYGYTF.

The rearrangement joins TRBV11-1 to TRBJ2-1, with D unclear. This CDR3 comprises 16 residues. The V gene's germline CDR1 is SGHAT and CDR2 FQDESV (reference sequence). Trimming took 5 bases from V and 5 from J, leaving 19 bases between them. CDR3 sequence: CASSRRLPARNNEQFF. In DNA, the CDR3 is TGTGCCAGCAGCCGTCGACTCCCAGCGCGCAACAATGAGCAGTTCTTC.

V is TRBV7-2 and J is TRBJ2-7; D perhaps matches TRBD1 (6 bases). Germline lookup yields CDR1 SGHTA and CDR2 FQGNSA. There are 14 residues in the CDR3. Trimming cost V 5 bases and J 0 bases, with 11 bases left between them. CDR3 sequence (DNA): TGTGCCAGCAGCAGGACAGTCGTCTCCTACGAGCAGTACTTC. This encodes CASSRTVVSYEQYF.

The J gene is TRBJ2-7, the V gene TRBV28, with a weak D call TRBD1 (8 bases). The CDR3 runs to 17 residues. Between the trimmed V and J ends, which lost 7 bases and 4 bases, there was a span of 26 bases. From germline, CDR1 is MDHEN and CDR2 SYDVKM. CDR3 in amino acids: CASTPPRTGRGLYEQYF. The CDR3 region has the DNA TGTGCCAGCACTCCCCCCCGGACAGGGAGGGGACTTTACGAGCAGTACTTC.

The chain combines TRBV28 with TRBJ2-3, with 15 bases that match TRBD2. Germline loops: CDR1 MDHEN, CDR2 SYDVKM. V gave up 7 bases and J gave up 4 bases; unmatched junction bases: 3. The CDR3 has 15 amino acids. The CDR3 sequence: CASTGLAGGPDTQYF. CDR3 DNA: TGTGCCAGCACCGGACTAGCGGGAGGGCCAGATACGCAGTATTTT.

This sequence joins TRBV4-1 and TRBJ2-7; no clear D. Germline CDR1 is MGHRA and CDR2 is YSYEKL. V was clipped by 0 bases and J by 0 bases, with 9 bases between them. This CDR3 spans 15 amino acids. In DNA form, the CDR3 reads TGCGCCAGCAGCCAAGAGTATCGCGGCTCCTACGAGCAGTACTTC. Protein product: CASSQEYRGSYEQYF.

The rearrangement links TRBV5-1 to TRBJ2-3, with D hard to call. V lost 3 bases to trimming and J lost 0 bases, with 14 bases between them. The CDR3 loop spans 16 amino acids. Germline-derived CDR1 and CDR2 are SGHRS and YFSETQ. The CDR3 protein is CASSSRLTSSTDTQYF. For the CDR3, the DNA is TGCGCCAGCAGCTCCAGACTTACGTCTAGCACAGATACGCAGTATTTT.

J is TRBJ1-1 and V is TRBV27, with 11 positions matching TRBD1. This CDR3 region has 17 residues. Germline CDR1 is MNHEY and CDR2 is SMNVEV (reference sequence). V was pared by 4 bases and J by 1 base, with 8 bases of the junction left unmatched. Here the CDR3 DNA reads TGTGCCAGCAGTTCAAATCCGGGACAGGGGGGGAACACTGAAGCTTTCTTT. This sequence encodes CASSSNPGQGGNTEAFF.

A single count supports this clone. The rearrangement uses TRBV11-2 and TRBJ2-7; 9 bases match TRBD1. The CDR3 contains 15 residues. The V gene end was trimmed by 5 bases and the J gene end by 5 bases; junction bases not matched to a gene: 10. The germline V gene encodes CDR1 SGHAT and CDR2 FQNNGV. As DNA, the CDR3 is TGTGCCAGCAGCGCAAAACAGGGGGCTAGAGACGAGCAGTACTTC. This gives the protein CASSAKQGARDEQYF.

The chain links TRBV11-3 to TRBJ2-5; unclear D gene. The CDR3 totals 13 residues. Germline CDR1 SGHNT, CDR2 YENEEA. Trimming removed 1 base at V and 5 bases at J, with 8 bases between. CDR3 bases: TGTGCCAGCAGCTTAGGGGTCGGGGAGACCCAGTACTTC. This sequence encodes CASSLGVGETQYF.

The chain's CDR3 is CASSFGTGGFTNEKLFF. CDR3 sequence (DNA): TGTGCCAGCAGCTTTGGGACAGGGGGTTTTACTAATGAAAAACTGTTTTTT. The J gene is TRBJ1-4, the V gene TRBV7-9; 11 bases map to TRBD1. Germline CDR1 is SEHNR and CDR2 is FQNEAQ (reference sequence). After removal of 3 bases from V and 2 bases from J, the junction contained 5 bases not matched to a gene. The CDR3 is made up of 17 amino acids. Complete variable domain (other parts from reference TRBV7-9 and TRBJ1-4): DTGVSQNPRHKITKRGQNVTFRCDPISEHNRLYWYRQTLGQGPEFLTYFQNEAQLEKSRLLSDRFSAERPKGSFSTLEIQRTEQGDSAMYLCASSFGTGGFTNEKLFFGSGTQLSVL.

The V and J genes are TRBV29-1 and TRBJ2-2; 7 nucleotides align to TRBD1. There are 16 residues in the CDR3. With V trimmed by 4 bases and J by 7 bases, 15 bases remained unmatched. The V gene's germline CDR1 is SQVTM and CDR2 ANQGSEA. CDR3 nucleotide sequence: TGCAGCGTTGTTTCTCCGGGACAGACTCTGGTCGGGGAGCTGTTTTTT. Amino acid sequence: CSVVSPGQTLVGELFF.